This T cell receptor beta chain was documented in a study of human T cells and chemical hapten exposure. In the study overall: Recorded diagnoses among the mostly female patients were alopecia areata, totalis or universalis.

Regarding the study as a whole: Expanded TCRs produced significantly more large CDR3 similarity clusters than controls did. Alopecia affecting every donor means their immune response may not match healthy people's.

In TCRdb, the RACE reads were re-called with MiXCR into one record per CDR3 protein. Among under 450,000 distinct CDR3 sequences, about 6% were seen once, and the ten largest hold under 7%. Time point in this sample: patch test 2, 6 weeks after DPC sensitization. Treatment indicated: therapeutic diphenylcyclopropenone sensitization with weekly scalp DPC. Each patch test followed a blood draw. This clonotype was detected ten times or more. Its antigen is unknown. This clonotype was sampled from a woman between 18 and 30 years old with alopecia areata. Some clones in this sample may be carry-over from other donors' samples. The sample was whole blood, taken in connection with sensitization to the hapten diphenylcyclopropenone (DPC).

CDR3 DNA sequence: TGTGCCAGCAAGCAAGGGGAGTCTAACTATGGCTACACCTTC. Translation: CASKQGESNYGYTF. This chain links TRBV7-9 with TRBJ1-2; D perhaps matches TRBD1 (5 bases). CDR1 and CDR2 from the germline V gene are SEHNR and FQNEAQ (reference sequence). V was trimmed by 7 bases and J by 0 bases, leaving 12 bases between them. This CDR3 is built from 14 residues.